The 4 T cell receptor beta chains below all came from one sample that was sequenced in a study of technical replicates of blood from a handful of donors. Repertoires were generated with immunoSEQ multiplex PCR, while TCRdb's copy carries only in-frame clones and drops some. The table lists 75,000 to 95,000 clones, about 93% of them singletons. Sequencing was done on a sample of T cells isolated from PBMCs. These receptor sequences come from a human donor in good health.

The rearrangement joins TRBV7-9 to TRBJ2-3; 8 nucleotides agree with TRBD1. J lost 4 bases, V lost 4 bases, and 7 bases had no gene match. Germline CDR1 SEHNR, CDR2 FQNEAQ (reference sequence). The CDR3 contains 15 residues. The CDR3 reads CASSYTWDRSDTQYF. For the CDR3, the DNA is TGTGCCAGCAGCTATACCTGGGACAGGTCAGATACGCAGTATTTT.

The J gene is TRBJ2-1, the V gene TRBV15; 7 bases line up with TRBD2. J gave up 4 bases and V 3 bases, and 6 bases lay outside the gene matches. The germline gives CDR1 LNHNV, CDR2 YYDKDF (reference sequence). The CDR3 contains 15 residues. Here the CDR3 reads CATSSKRDYYNEQFF. CDR3 DNA sequence: TGTGCCACCAGCAGTAAGCGGGATTATTACAATGAGCAGTTCTTC.

This clone was detected a few times. The gene calls are TRBV5-6 and TRBJ1-1; D is undetermined. With 1 base removed from V and 5 bases from J, the gap between germline ends came to 3 bases. The CDR3 totals 11 residues. The V gene's germline CDR1 is SGHDT and CDR2 YYEEEE. CDR3: CASSLQTEAFF. Here the CDR3 DNA reads TGTGCCAGCAGCTTGCAAACTGAAGCTTTCTTT.

The V call is TRBV5-4, the J call TRBJ1-4; no clear D. Looked up from germline, CDR1 is SGHNT and CDR2 is YYREEE (reference sequence). This CDR3 has 14 residues. V lost 0 bases to trimming and J lost 5 bases, with 8 bases between them. The CDR3 DNA sequence: TGTGCCAGCAGCTTGGGCGTCGTGAATGAAAAACTGTTTTTT. It codes for CASSLGVVNEKLFF.